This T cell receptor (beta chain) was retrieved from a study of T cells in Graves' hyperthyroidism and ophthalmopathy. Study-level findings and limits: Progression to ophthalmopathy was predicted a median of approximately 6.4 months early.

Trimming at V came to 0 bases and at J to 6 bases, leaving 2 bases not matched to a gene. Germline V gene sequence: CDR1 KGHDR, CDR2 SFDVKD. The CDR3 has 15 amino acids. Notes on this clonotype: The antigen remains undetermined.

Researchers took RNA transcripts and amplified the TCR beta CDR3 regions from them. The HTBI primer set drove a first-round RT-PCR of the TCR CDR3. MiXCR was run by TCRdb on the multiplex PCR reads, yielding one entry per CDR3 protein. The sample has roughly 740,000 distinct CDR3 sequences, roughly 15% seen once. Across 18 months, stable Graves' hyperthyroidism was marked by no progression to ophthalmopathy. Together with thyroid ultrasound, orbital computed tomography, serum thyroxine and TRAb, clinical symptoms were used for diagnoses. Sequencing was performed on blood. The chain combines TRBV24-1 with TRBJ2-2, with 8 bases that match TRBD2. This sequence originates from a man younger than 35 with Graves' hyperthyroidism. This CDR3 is CATSDLAGGSGELFF. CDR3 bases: TGTGCCACCAGTGATTTGGCGGGGGGATCCGGGGAGCTGTTTTTT.